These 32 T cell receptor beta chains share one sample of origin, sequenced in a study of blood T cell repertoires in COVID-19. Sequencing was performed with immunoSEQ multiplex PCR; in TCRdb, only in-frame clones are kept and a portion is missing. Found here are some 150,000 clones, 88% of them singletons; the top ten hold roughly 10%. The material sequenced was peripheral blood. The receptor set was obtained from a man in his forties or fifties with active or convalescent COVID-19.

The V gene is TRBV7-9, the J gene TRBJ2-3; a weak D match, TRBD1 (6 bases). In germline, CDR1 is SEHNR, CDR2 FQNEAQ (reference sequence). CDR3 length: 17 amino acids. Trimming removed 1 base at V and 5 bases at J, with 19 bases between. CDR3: CASSLGRQAQTGDTQYF. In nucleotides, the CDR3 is TGTGCCAGCAGCTTAGGCAGACAGGCCCAAACGGGAGATACGCAGTATTTT.

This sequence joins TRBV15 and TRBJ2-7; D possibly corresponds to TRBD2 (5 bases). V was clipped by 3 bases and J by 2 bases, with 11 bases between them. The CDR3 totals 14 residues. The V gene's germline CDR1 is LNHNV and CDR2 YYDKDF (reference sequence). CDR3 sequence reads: CATSRAGLTYEQYF. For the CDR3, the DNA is TGTGCCACCAGCAGGGCCGGACTCACCTACGAGCAGTACTTC.

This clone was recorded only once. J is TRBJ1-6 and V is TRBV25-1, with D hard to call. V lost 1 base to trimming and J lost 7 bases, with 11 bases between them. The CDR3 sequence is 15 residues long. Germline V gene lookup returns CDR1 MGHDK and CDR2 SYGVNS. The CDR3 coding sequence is TGTGCCAGCAGTGAATTTGAGGGTCGCAATTCACCCCTCCACTTT. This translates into CASSEFEGRNSPLHF.

The CDR3 loop reads CASSLTGGGQPQHF. The CDR3 DNA is TGTGCCAGCAGCTTAACAGGGGGCGGTCAGCCCCAGCATTTT. This sequence joins TRBV7-2 and TRBJ1-5, with 9 nucleotides matching TRBD1. V lost 2 bases and J lost 6; bases outside the gene matches: 2. Germline V gene data show CDR1 as SGHTA and CDR2 as FQGNSA. This CDR3 has 14 residues.

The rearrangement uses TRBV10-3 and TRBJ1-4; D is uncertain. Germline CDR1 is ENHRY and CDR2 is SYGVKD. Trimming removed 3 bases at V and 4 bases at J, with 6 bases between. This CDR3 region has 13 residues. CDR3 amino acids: CAISELDNEKLFF. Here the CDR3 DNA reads TGTGCCATCAGTGAACTTGATAATGAAAAACTGTTTTTT.

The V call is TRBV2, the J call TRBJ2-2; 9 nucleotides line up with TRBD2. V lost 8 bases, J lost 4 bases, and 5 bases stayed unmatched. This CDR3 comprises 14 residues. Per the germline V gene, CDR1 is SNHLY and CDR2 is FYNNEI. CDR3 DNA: TGTGCCAGCCGCGGGAGGGCCGGCACCGGGGAGCTGTTTTTT. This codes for CASRGRAGTGELFF.

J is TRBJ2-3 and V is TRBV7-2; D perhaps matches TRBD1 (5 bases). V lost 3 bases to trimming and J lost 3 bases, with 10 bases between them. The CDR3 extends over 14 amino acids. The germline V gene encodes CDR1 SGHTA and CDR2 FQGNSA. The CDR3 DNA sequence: TGTGCCAGCAGCTTCTCTGGGGCGACAGATACGCAGTATTTT. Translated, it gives CASSFSGATDTQYF.

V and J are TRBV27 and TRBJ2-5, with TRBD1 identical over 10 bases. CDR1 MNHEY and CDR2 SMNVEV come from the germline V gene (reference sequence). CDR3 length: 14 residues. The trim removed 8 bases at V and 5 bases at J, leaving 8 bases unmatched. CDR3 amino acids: CASGDRGRRETQYF. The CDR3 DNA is TGTGCCAGCGGGGACAGGGGAAGAAGGGAGACCCAGTACTTC.

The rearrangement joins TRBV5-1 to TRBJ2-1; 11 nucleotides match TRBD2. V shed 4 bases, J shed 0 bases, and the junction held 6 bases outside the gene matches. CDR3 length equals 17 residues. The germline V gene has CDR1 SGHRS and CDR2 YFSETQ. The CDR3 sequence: CASSTGLADYSYNEQFF. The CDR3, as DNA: TGCGCCAGCAGCACGGGACTAGCGGACTACTCCTACAATGAGCAGTTCTTC.

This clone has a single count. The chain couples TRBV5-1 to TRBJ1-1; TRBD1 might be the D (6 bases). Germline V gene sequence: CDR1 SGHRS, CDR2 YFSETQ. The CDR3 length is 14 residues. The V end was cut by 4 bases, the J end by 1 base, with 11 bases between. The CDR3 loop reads CASSPEGENTEAFF. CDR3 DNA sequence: TGCGCCAGCAGCCCAGAGGGGGAGAACACTGAAGCTTTCTTT.

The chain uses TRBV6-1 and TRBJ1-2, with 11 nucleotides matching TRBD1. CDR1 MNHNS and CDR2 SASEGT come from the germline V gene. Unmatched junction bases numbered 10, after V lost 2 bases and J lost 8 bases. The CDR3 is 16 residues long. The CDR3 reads CASSERSGQGVRGYTF. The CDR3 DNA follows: TGTGCCAGCAGTGAAAGATCGGGACAGGGGGTCCGCGGCTACACCTTC.

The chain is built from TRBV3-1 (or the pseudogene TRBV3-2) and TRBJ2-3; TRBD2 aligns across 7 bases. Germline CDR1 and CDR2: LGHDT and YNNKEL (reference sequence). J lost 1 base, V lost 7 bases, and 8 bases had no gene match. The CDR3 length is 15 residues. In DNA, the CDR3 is TGTGCCAGCACCGCGGTCGCGGGGGGCACAGATACGCAGTATTTT. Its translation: CASTAVAGGTDTQYF.

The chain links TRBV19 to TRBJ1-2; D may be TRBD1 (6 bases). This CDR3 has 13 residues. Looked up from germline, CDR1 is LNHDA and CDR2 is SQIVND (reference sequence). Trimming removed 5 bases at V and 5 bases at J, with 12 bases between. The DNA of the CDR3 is TGTGCCAGTAGTCCCAACCAGGGGTATGGCTACACCTTC. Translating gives CASSPNQGYGYTF. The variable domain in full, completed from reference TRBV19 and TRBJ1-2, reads DGGITQSPKYLFRKEGQNVTLSCEQNLNHDAMYWYRQDPGQGLRLIYYSQIVNDFQKGDIAEGYSVSREKKESFPLTVTSAQKNPTAFYLCASSPNQGYGYTFGSGTRLTVV.

The DNA of the CDR3 is TGTGCCATCAGCGACAGGGCGGGCGGCAATCAGCCCCAGCATTTT. Translated, it gives CAISDRAGGNQPQHF. The chain is built from TRBV10-3 and TRBJ1-5, with 7 nucleotides matching TRBD1. J lost 2 bases, V lost 6 bases, and 7 bases had no gene match. Germline V gene lookup returns CDR1 ENHRY and CDR2 SYGVKD. The CDR3 length is 15 residues.

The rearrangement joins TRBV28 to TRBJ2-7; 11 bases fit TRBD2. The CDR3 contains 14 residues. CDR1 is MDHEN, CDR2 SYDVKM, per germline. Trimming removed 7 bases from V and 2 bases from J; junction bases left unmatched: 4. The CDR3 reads CASNLAGGTYEQYF. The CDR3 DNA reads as TGTGCCAGCAATCTAGCGGGGGGCACCTACGAGCAGTACTTC.

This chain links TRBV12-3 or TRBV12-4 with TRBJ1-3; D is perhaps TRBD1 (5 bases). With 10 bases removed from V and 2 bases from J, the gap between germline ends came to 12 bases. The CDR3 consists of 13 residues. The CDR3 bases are TGTGCCAATAGACAGACGGCTGGAAACACCATATATTTT. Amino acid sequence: CANRQTAGNTIYF.

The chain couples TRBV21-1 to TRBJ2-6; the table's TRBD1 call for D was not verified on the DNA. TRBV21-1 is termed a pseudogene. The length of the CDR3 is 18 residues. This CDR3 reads CASSPRGQDLPGANVLTF. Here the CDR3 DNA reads TGTGCCAGCAGTCCGAGGGGACAGGACCTCCCTGGGGCCAACGTCCTGACTTTC.

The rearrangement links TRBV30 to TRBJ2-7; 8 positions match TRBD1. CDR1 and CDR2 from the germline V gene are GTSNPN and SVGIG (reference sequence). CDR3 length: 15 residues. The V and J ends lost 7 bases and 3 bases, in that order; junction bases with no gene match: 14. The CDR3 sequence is CASYYTGTGNYEQYF. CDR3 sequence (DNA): TGTGCCTCGTATTACACCGGGACAGGCAACTACGAGCAGTACTTC.

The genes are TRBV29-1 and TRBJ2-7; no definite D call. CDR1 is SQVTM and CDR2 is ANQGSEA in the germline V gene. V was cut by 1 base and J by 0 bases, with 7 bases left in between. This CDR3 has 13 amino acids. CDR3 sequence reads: CSVEGPVSYEQYF. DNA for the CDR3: TGCAGCGTTGAAGGGCCAGTCTCCTACGAGCAGTACTTC.

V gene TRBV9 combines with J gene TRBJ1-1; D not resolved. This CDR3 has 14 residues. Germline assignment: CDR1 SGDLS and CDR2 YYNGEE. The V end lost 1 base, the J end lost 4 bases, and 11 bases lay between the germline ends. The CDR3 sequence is CASSVSQAGTEAFF. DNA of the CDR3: TGTGCCAGCAGCGTATCCCAGGCTGGCACTGAAGCTTTCTTT.

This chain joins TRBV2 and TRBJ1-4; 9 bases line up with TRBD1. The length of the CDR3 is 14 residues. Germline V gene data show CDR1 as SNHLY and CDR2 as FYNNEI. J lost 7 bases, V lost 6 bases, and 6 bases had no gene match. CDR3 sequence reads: CASSRDRASEKLFF. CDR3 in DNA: TGTGCCAGCAGCCGGGACAGGGCGAGTGAAAAACTGTTTTTT.

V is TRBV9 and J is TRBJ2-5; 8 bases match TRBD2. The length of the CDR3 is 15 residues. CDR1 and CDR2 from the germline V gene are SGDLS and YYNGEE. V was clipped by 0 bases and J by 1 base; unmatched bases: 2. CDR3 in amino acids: CASSVAAGVQETQYF. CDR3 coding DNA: TGTGCCAGCAGCGTAGCAGCGGGGGTCCAAGAGACCCAGTACTTC.

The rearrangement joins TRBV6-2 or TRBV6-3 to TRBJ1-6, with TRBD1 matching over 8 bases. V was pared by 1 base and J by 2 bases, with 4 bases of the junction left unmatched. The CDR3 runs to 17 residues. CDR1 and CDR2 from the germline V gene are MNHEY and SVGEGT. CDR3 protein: CASSYWGQETYNSPLHF. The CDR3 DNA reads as TGTGCCAGCAGTTACTGGGGACAGGAGACCTATAATTCACCCCTCCACTTT.

The CDR3: CASSLGSRGPTDTQYF. The CDR3 DNA reads as TGTGCCAGCAGCTTAGGATCCAGGGGTCCCACAGATACGCAGTATTTT. V and J are TRBV11-2 and TRBJ2-3, with a tentative D call TRBD1 (6 bases). V lost 1 base and J lost 2, with 13 bases in between. Germline CDR1 reads SGHAT; CDR2 reads FQNNGV. The CDR3 spans 16 residues.

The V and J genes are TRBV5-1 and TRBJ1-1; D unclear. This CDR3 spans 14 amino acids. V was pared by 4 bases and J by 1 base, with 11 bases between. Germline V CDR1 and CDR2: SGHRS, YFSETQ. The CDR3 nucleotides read TGCGCCAGCAGCCGCGGGTCGCAGAACACTGAAGCTTTCTTT. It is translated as CASSRGSQNTEAFF.

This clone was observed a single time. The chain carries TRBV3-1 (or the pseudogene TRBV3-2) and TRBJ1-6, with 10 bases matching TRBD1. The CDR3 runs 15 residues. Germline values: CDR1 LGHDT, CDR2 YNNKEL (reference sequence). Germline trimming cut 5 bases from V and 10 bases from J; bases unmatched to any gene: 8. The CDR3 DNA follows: TGTGCCAGCAGCGCCCGGGACAGGGGAGGGTCACCCCTCCACTTT. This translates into CASSARDRGGSPLHF.

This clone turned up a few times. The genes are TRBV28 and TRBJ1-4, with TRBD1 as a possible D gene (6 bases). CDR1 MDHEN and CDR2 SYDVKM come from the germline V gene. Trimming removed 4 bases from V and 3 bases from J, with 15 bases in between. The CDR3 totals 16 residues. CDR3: CASSYRVKAANEKLFF. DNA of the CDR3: TGTGCCAGCAGTTACAGGGTAAAGGCAGCTAATGAAAAACTGTTTTTT.

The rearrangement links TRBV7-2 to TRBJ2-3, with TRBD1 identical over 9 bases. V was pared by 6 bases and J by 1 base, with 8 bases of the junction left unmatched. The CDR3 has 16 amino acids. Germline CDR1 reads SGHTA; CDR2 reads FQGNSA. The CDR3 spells CASRGTGTGRTDTQYF. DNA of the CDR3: TGTGCCAGCAGGGGTACTGGGACAGGGCGCACAGATACGCAGTATTTT.

The CDR3, as DNA: TGTGCCAGCAGTCTGAAGACAGGGCCCTACGAGCAGTACTTC. Protein product: CASSLKTGPYEQYF. The rearrangement uses TRBV6-5 and TRBJ2-7, with 7 positions matching TRBD1. Trimming cost V 5 bases and J 2 bases; bases outside gene matches: 6. Germline V lookup: CDR1 MNHEY, CDR2 SVGAGI. The CDR3 spans 14 residues.

The DNA for the CDR3 is TGTGCCAGCAGCCGGGACAGGAGCACAGATACGCAGTATTTT. This codes for CASSRDRSTDTQYF. The rearrangement uses TRBV6-5 and TRBJ2-3; 8 bases match TRBD1. Germline lookup yields CDR1 MNHEY and CDR2 SVGAGI. This CDR3 is 14 amino acids long. Trimming cost V 6 bases and J 0 bases; bases outside gene matches: 2.

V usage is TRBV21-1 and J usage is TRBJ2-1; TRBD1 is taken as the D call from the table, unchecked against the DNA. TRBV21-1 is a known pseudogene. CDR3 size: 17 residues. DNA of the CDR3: TGTGCCAGCAGCAAAGTAACGCAGGGGGCGAGATACAATGAGCAGTTCTTC. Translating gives CASSKVTQGARYNEQFF.

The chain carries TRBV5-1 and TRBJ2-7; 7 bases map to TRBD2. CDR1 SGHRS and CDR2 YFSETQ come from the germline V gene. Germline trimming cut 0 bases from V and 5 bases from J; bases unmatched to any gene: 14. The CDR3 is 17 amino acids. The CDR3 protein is CASSLAERLALGHEQYF. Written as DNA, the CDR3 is TGCGCCAGCAGCTTGGCGGAGAGACTAGCCCTGGGACACGAGCAGTACTTC.